This T cell receptor (beta chain) was identified in a study of T-cell reconstitution after alpha-beta-depleted transplantation in children. Points from the study as a whole: Newly made T cells mostly supplied T-cell counts and diversity one year after transplant.

On this clonotype itself: Its antigen is not known.

Unique molecular identifiers were built into the TCRbeta library. MiXCR, applied by TCRdb to the PCR reads, yields one record per CDR3 protein. The top ten clones hold roughly 14% of a sample with 580,000 or so distinct CDR3 sequences, roughly 23% of them seen once. The CDR3 length is 16 residues. Per germline, CDR1 SGDLS and CDR2 YYNGEE. V was shortened by 0 bases and J by 6 bases, with 16 bases between the two germline ends. The sequencing here drew on PBMCs, mostly from graft donor cells, taken 360 days after TCRalphabeta/CD19-depleted stem cell transplant. The chain is built from TRBV9 and TRBJ2-1; D is perhaps TRBD1 or TRBD2 (5 bases each). This clonotype was sampled from a boy less than two years old who had a stem cell transplant for acute myeloid leukemia, so the T cells may come from the graft donor. DNA for the CDR3: TGTGCCAGCAGCGTAGCTCGGTCGGGGACGTTCAATGAGCAGTTCTTC. Its translation: CASSVARSGTFNEQFF.